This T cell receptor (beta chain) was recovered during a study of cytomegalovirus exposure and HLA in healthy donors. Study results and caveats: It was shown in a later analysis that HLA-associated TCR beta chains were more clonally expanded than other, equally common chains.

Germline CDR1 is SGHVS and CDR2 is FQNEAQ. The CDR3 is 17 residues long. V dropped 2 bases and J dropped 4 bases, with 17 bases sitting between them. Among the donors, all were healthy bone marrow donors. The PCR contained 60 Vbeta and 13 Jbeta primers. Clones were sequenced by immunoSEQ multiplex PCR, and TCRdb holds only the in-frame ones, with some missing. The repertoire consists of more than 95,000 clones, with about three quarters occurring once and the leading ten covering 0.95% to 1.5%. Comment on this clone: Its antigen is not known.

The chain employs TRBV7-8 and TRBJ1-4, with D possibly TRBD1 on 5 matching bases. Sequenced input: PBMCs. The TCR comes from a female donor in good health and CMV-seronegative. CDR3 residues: CASSLTFLGRGNEKLFF. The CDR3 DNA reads TGTGCCAGCAGCTTAACGTTTTTGGGAAGGGGTAATGAAAAACTGTTTTTT.